Shown below are 14 T cell receptor beta chains from a single sample sequenced in a study of blood T cell repertoires in COVID-19. Only in-frame clones appear in the TCRdb table, and some are missing; sequencing was by immunoSEQ multiplex PCR. Of about 360,000 clones listed, around 87% were seen once; the top ten hold 1.5% to 2.5%. Sequencing was done on a sample of PBMCs or T cells enriched from blood (not recorded which). The source is a middle-aged man in a cohort exposed to, infected with or recovered from COVID-19 (not recorded which).

The V and J genes are TRBV19 and TRBJ2-7; TRBD2 matches 12 bases. V lost 6 bases, J lost 2 bases, and 5 bases stayed unmatched. Germline-derived CDR1 and CDR2 are LNHDA and SQIVND (reference sequence). The CDR3 loop spans 15 amino acids. CDR3: CASSGRLAGAYEQYF. CDR3 DNA sequence: TGTGCCAGTAGCGGACGACTAGCGGGGGCCTACGAGCAGTACTTC.

This clone was observed a handful of times. The rearrangement uses TRBV5-1 and TRBJ1-3; TRBD1 is a possible D gene (6 bases). Trimming took 4 bases from V and 3 from J, leaving 11 bases between them. Germline assignment: CDR1 SGHRS and CDR2 YFSETQ. This CDR3 is built from 14 residues. CDR3 sequence (DNA): TGCGCCAGCAGCCGATCAGGGGATGGAAACACCATATATTTT. This translates into CASSRSGDGNTIYF.

The V call is TRBV3-1 (or the pseudogene TRBV3-2), the J call TRBJ2-3, with 10 bases identical to TRBD1. V shed 1 base, J shed 4 bases, and the junction held 2 bases outside the gene matches. Per the germline V gene, CDR1 is LGHDT and CDR2 is YNNKEL (reference sequence). CDR3 size: 15 residues. The CDR3 spells CASSQGGTGADTQYF. As DNA, the CDR3 is TGTGCCAGCAGCCAAGGAGGGACAGGGGCAGATACGCAGTATTTT.

The chain employs TRBV25-1 and TRBJ2-7; perhaps TRBD2 as D (6 bases). The V and J ends lost 1 base and 0 bases respectively, with 13 bases between them. The CDR3 sequence is 16 residues long. Germline CDR1 reads MGHDK; CDR2 reads SYGVNS. The DNA of the CDR3 is TGTGCCAGCAGTGAATTATGGGCTAGCGACTCCTACGAGCAGTACTTC. Translating gives CASSELWASDSYEQYF.

This clone was counted only a few times. The V and J genes are TRBV28 and TRBJ2-3; a weak D match, TRBD1 (6 bases). Germline CDR1 is MDHEN and CDR2 is SYDVKM. Between the trimmed V and J ends, which lost 6 bases and 4 bases, there was a span of 14 bases. This CDR3 is built from 14 residues. CDR3 in amino acids: CASREQGYSDTQYF. CDR3 sequence (DNA): TGTGCCAGCAGGGAACAGGGTTATTCAGATACGCAGTATTTT.

V is TRBV21-1 and J is TRBJ1-3; the table's D call TRBD1 went unverified against the DNA. TRBV21-1 is a pseudogene segment. CDR3 size: 15 residues. The CDR3 protein is CASSSKGLGGNTIYF. In nucleotides, the CDR3 is TGTGCCAGCAGCAGTAAGGGGCTAGGGGGAAACACCATATATTTT.

The chain joins TRBV2 to TRBJ2-3; TRBD2 matches at 11 bases. The CDR3 is 16 amino acids. Trimming at V came to 5 bases and at J to 2 bases, leaving 6 bases not matched to a gene. The germline V gene has CDR1 SNHLY and CDR2 FYNNEI. The CDR3 is CASSLIAGGPTDTQYF. DNA of the CDR3: TGTGCCAGCAGTTTAATAGCGGGAGGGCCCACAGATACGCAGTATTTT.

On this clone: This specimen includes other DNA sequences encoding the same CDR3. This chain uses TRBV10-1 with TRBJ1-1; TRBD1 agrees at 8 bases. CDR3 length: 13 residues. V trimming: 6 bases; J trimming: 1 base; junction bases outside the gene matches: 1. The germline gives CDR1 WNHNN, CDR2 SYGVQD (reference sequence). The CDR3 loop reads CASSGQGNTEAFF. The CDR3 DNA reads TGCGCCAGCAGCGGACAGGGGAACACTGAAGCTTTCTTT.

The rearrangement uses TRBV4-1 and TRBJ1-5; no firm D call. Germline loops: CDR1 MGHRA, CDR2 YSYEKL. The V and J ends lost 3 bases and 5 bases respectively, with 11 bases between them. The length of the CDR3 is 14 residues. The CDR3 DNA is TGCGCCAGCAGCCATGAGCGGGATCATCAGCCCCAGCATTTT. Translated, it gives CASSHERDHQPQHF.

The chain links TRBV28 to TRBJ2-6; D possibly corresponds to TRBD1 (6 bases). V was cut by 6 bases and J by 0 bases, with 18 bases left in between. Germline CDR1 and CDR2: MDHEN and SYDVKM. The CDR3 is 18 amino acids. CDR3 sequence: CASRDADRGASGANVLTF. Written as DNA, the CDR3 is TGTGCCAGCAGGGACGCGGACAGAGGGGCCTCTGGGGCCAACGTCCTGACTTTC.

This rearrangement joins TRBV29-1 to TRBJ1-1; no definite D call. CDR1 is SQVTM, CDR2 ANQGSEA, per germline. The CDR3 has 12 amino acids. Trimming removed 4 bases at V and 1 base at J, with 7 bases between. The CDR3 nucleotides read TGCAGCGTTGCCCAAAAGAACACTGAAGCTTTCTTT. Protein: CSVAQKNTEAFF. Full variable domain (outside the CDR3, taken from reference TRBV29-1 and TRBJ1-1): SAVISQKPSRDICQRGTSLTIQCQVDSQVTMMFWYRQQPGQSLTLIATANQGSEATYESGFVIDKFPISRPNLTFSTLTVSNMSPEDSSIYLCSVAQKNTEAFFGQGTRLTVV.

Note on this clone: Within the sample, other DNA sequences also encode this same CDR3. The V gene is TRBV18, the J gene TRBJ2-1, with D possibly matching TRBD2 (6 bases). The V gene lost 3 bases and the J gene lost 1 base, with 10 bases spanning the gap. Germline V gives CDR1 KGHSH, CDR2 LQKENI. The CDR3 covers 15 residues. CDR3 in DNA: TGTGCCAGCTCACCGGGACTTTCATCCTACAATGAGCAGTTCTTC. It translates to CASSPGLSSYNEQFF.

The V call is TRBV18, the J call TRBJ2-7; tentatively, D is TRBD1 (5 bases). The V gene lost 6 bases and the J gene lost 1 base, with 16 bases spanning the gap. CDR3 length: 15 residues. CDR1 and CDR2 (germline): KGHSH, LQKENI. CDR3 bases: TGTGCCAGCTCCCGAGGTGGAACAGGTTCCTACGAGCAGTACTTC. Protein product: CASSRGGTGSYEQYF.

The V call is TRBV19, the J call TRBJ2-2; D uncertain. Germline lookup yields CDR1 LNHDA and CDR2 SQIVND (reference sequence). Trimming left V 5 bases short and J 7 bases short, with 8 bases between. The CDR3 contains 12 residues. CDR3 loop: CASSVGSGELFF. CDR3 sequence (DNA): TGTGCCAGTAGTGTTGGCAGCGGGGAGCTGTTTTTT.